This record looks at one T cell receptor (beta chain) sequence and its context. This sample is drawn from a study of T cell changes during pregnancy in multiple sclerosis. The repertoire was sequenced with immunoSEQ multiplex PCR; TCRdb's copy has only in-frame clones and lacks some. The sample includes around 86,000 clones, approximately 92% of them seen just once. J gave up 4 bases and V 7 bases, and 4 bases lay outside the gene matches. There are 13 residues in the CDR3. Looked up from germline, CDR1 is LNHDA and CDR2 is SQIVND (reference sequence). The TCR was taken from a female donor with multiple sclerosis, enrolled in a pregnancy study. Sequences were derived from peripheral blood, sampled in the first trimester of pregnancy. The rearrangement uses TRBV19 and TRBJ2-5, with 9 bases matching TRBD2. The CDR3 DNA is TGTGCCAGTAAAGGCGGGGGGGCAGAGACCCAGTACTTC. Protein product: CASKGGGAETQYF.